The clone carrying this T cell receptor (beta chain) occurred a few times. This sample stems from a study of T cells after yellow fever vaccination. Study-level background: Fractions containing few cells were prepared with SMART-Seq v4 Ultra Low Input.

The germline V gene encodes CDR1 WNHNN and CDR2 SYGVQD (reference sequence). This CDR3 contains 12 residues. V lost 8 bases to trimming and J lost 6 bases, with 11 bases between them. TCRdb re-derived calls from the 5' RACE reads in MiXCR, one entry per CDR3 protein. The sample includes tens of thousands of distinct CDR3 sequences, approximately 7.5% seen only once; the top ten take roughly two fifths. The receptor was isolated from a man aged 30 to 39 who received the YFV17D yellow fever vaccine. The material was CD8+ T cells sorted from PBMCs, obtained on the day of the yellow fever booster vaccination. The J gene is TRBJ2-1, the V gene TRBV10-1; the D gene is possibly TRBD1 (5 bases). The CDR3 loop is CASSQGLNEQFF. As DNA, the CDR3 is TGCGCCAGCTCGCAGGGCCTCAATGAGCAGTTCTTC.